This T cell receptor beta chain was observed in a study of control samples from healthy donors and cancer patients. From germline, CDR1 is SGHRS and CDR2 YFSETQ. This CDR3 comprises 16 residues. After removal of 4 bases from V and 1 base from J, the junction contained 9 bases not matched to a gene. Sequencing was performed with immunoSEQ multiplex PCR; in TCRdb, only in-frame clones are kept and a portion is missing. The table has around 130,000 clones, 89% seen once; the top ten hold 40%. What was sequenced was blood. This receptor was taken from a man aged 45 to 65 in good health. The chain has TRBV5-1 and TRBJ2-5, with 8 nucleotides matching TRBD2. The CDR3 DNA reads TGCGCCAGCAGCCTGCTTGCGGGGGGCTTCCAAGAGACCCAGTACTTC. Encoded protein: CASSLLAGGFQETQYF. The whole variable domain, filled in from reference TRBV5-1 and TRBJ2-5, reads KAGVTQTPRYLIKTRGQQVTLSCSPISGHRSVSWYQQTPGQGLQFLFEYFSETQRNKGNFPGRFSGRQFSNSRSEMNVSTLELGDSALYLCASSLLAGGFQETQYFGPGTRLLVL.